The present T cell receptor (beta chain) was sequenced within a study of cytomegalovirus exposure and HLA in healthy donors. Findings of the study overall: In a later analysis, V- and J-gene trimming of beta chains associated with a DCLRE1C missense variant, replicated independently. Analysis was performed later, and it showed HLA-associated TCR beta chains to be more clonally expanded than equally common others.

Use of 60 Vbeta and 13 Jbeta primers characterized the PCR. How the authors handled the data: An analysis performed later counted about 80 million unique TCR beta chains (roughly 9.9 million of them shared). TCRdb's table, derived via immunoSEQ multiplex PCR, lists solely in-frame clones and lacks some. V and J calls plus clone size are reproduced from that table; the DNA served to infer D and trimming. The sample gives some 130,000 clones, around 75% of which show up once; roughly 3% is in the top ten. To note about this clone: The antigen is undetermined.

Material for sequencing was PBMCs. The sequence was obtained from a man aged 40-49 years in good health and CMV-seronegative.

The chain's CDR3 is CSARARGEQYF. In nucleotides, the CDR3 is TGCAGTGCTAGAGCCCGGGGCGAGCAGTACTTC. The V call is TRBV20-1, the J call TRBJ2-7; D might be TRBD2 (5 bases). Trimming pared 1 base from V and 6 bases from J, leaving 7 bases between. Germline values: CDR1 DFQATT, CDR2 SNEGSKA (reference sequence). The CDR3 is 11 amino acids.